This T cell receptor (beta chain) is drawn from a study of read filtering for tumor transcriptome and immune sequencing. Background on the study: The cohort had over 16 men and approximately 13 women aged about 40 to 90, mean about 66 years.

The study, taken as a whole, reports: The CD138-negative fraction was mixed bone marrow immune cells, not pure T cells. Correlation between methods rose after single-read clonotypes were removed.

This clonotype showed up many times. Its antigen is unidentified. The library was built from around 400 ng RNA with molecular barcoded adaptors for alpha/delta and beta/gamma chains. One entry per CDR3 protein results from TCRdb running MiXCR on the reads. The data hold about 61,000 distinct CDR3 sequences, with around 21% observed a single time. At the time of active disease, bone marrow was collected from every patient. V was cut by 7 bases and J by 4 bases, with 20 bases left in between. The CDR3 covers 15 residues. Germline CDR1 and CDR2: SGHRS and YFSETQ. The sequence was collected from a donor over 35 with multiple myeloma. The sequencing input was a population of CD138-negative cells sorted from bone marrow. The V call is TRBV5-1, the J call TRBJ1-1; no clear D gene. The CDR3 sequence is CASSDGSFAGTEAFF. The CDR3 coding sequence is TGCGCCAGCTCGGACGGCTCTTTTGCTGGCACTGAAGCTTTCTTT.